This record covers a single T cell receptor beta chain. Its antigen is not identified. The CDR3 runs to 15 residues. Germline lookup yields CDR1 MNHEY and CDR2 SVGEGT. TCRdb derives one entry per CDR3 protein from the 5' RACE reads, leaving out DNA. The listing contains 300,000 to 400,000 distinct CDR3 sequences. This specimen belongs to a study of monozygotic twins with inflammatory bowel disease. Study-level findings and limits: Among IBD patients, fewer clonotypes were shared with others than among healthy twins, especially with disease activity.

The sequenced sample was blood. The receptor's source is a human donor with ulcerative colitis or Crohn's disease, or a healthy co-twin of an affected twin (not recorded which). The chain combines TRBV6-2 or TRBV6-3 with TRBJ2-1; TCRdb lists TRBD2, though no DNA is available to test this call. The CDR3 sequence is CASRWLGLVSDEQFF.